These 17 T cell receptor beta chains came from one sample sequenced in a study of human T cells and chemical hapten exposure. Time point defined: patch test 3, about 24 weeks after DPC sensitization. The treatment here: therapeutic diphenylcyclopropenone sensitization with weekly scalp DPC. Using its own MiXCR run on the RACE reads, TCRdb lists one record per CDR3 protein. The sample includes about 90,000 distinct CDR3 sequences, approximately 10% of them seen just once. This specimen consisted of whole blood, obtained in connection with sensitization to the hapten diphenylcyclopropenone (DPC). The receptors come from a woman aged 25 to 45 with alopecia areata. Some clones in this sample may be carry-over from other donors' samples.

There are a few counts of this clonotype. This chain links TRBV29-1 with TRBJ1-4, with D hard to call. Germline values: CDR1 SQVTM, CDR2 ANQGSEA. CDR3 length: 14 residues. The V and J ends lost 1 base and 11 bases respectively, with 17 bases between them. The CDR3 reads CSVEVPAPGGKLFF. CDR3 DNA: TGCAGCGTTGAAGTCCCGGCACCGGGAGGGAAACTGTTTTTT.

This clonotype came up many times. The chain employs TRBV29-1 and TRBJ2-3; the D gene could be TRBD1 or TRBD2 (5 bases each). V was pared by 6 bases and J by 1 base, with 20 bases between. The CDR3 runs to 16 residues. The germline V gene encodes CDR1 SQVTM and CDR2 ANQGSEA. The CDR3 DNA is TGCAGCGTCGCCGGGACCTTTGTGGAGGGCACAGATACGCAGTATTTT. Translation: CSVAGTFVEGTDTQYF.

For this clonotype: This may come from a read error, since a much larger clone is one base off. CDR3 nucleotide sequence: TGTGCCAGCAGTCACGAGGTGGGAGGGCCCTACGAGCAGTACTTC. As protein: CASSHEVGGPYEQYF. The chain uses TRBV6-2 or TRBV6-3 and TRBJ2-7, with 7 bases that match TRBD2. V trimming: 5 bases; J trimming: 2 bases; junction bases outside the gene matches: 9. This CDR3 contains 15 residues. Germline CDR1 reads MNHEY; CDR2 reads SVGEGT.

V usage is TRBV29-1 and J usage is TRBJ1-1, with D maybe TRBD1 (6 bases). Germline CDR1 and CDR2: SQVTM and ANQGSEA. The CDR3 contains 15 residues. V lost 4 bases and J lost 4, with 19 bases in between. CDR3 coding DNA: TGCAGCGTTGCTCCTCTCAGGGGACTACGCACTGAAGCTTTCTTT. It specifies CSVAPLRGLRTEAFF. The entire variable domain, with the rest obtained from reference TRBV29-1 and TRBJ1-1, is as follows: SAVISQKPSRDICQRGTSLTIQCQVDSQVTMMFWYRQQPGQSLTLIATANQGSEATYESGFVIDKFPISRPNLTFSTLTVSNMSPEDSSIYLCSVAPLRGLRTEAFFGQGTRLTVV.

J is TRBJ1-1 and V is TRBV12-3 or TRBV12-4; tentative D call: TRBD1 (5 bases). The germline V and J ends were trimmed by 3 bases and 1 base, with 9 bases remaining between them. The CDR3 loop spans 14 amino acids. As DNA, the CDR3 is TGTGCCAGCAGTTTGGTGGGGGAGAACACTGAAGCTTTCTTT. Translation: CASSLVGENTEAFF.

This clonotype was found many times. The chain has TRBV28 and TRBJ2-7; 10 bases are a match to TRBD2. The CDR3 runs to 15 residues. V shed 7 bases and J 0 bases; nucleotides not matched to a gene: 6. Germline CDR1 is MDHEN and CDR2 is SYDVKM. The CDR3 coding sequence is TGTGCCAGCACCTTGTGGACTAGCGGCTCCTACGAGCAGTACTTC. It codes for CASTLWTSGSYEQYF.

Turning to this clonotype: A read error may be the cause here, since a much bigger clone is one base away. This CDR3 fails to terminate in the conserved phenylalanine or tryptophan, so it likely reflects a read error. V usage is TRBV29-1 and J usage is TRBJ1-2; D not certain. In germline, CDR1 is SQVTM, CDR2 ANQGSEA. CDR3 length: 14 amino acids. Trimming removed 7 bases from V and 0 bases from J, with 15 bases in between. CDR3 sequence (DNA): TGCAGCGCAGAAGAAGACGGAACTAACTATGGCTACACCATC. Protein: CSAEEDGTNYGYTI.

This clonotype came up a few times. The J gene is TRBJ2-5, the V gene TRBV11-3; 8 bases map to TRBD1. Germline assignment: CDR1 SGHNT and CDR2 YENEEA. CDR3 length: 15 amino acids. Trimming at V came to 5 bases and at J to 5 bases, leaving 10 bases not matched to a gene. The CDR3 region has the DNA TGTGCCAGCAGCCCCGGACAGGGAAGAAGCGAGACCCAGTACTTC. Encoded protein: CASSPGQGRSETQYF.

The chain carries TRBV5-1 and TRBJ2-4; D possibly matches TRBD1 or TRBD2 (5 bases each). This CDR3 is 14 amino acids long. V was trimmed by 7 bases and J by 0 bases, leaving 11 bases between them. The germline gives CDR1 SGHRS, CDR2 YFSETQ. The CDR3 nucleotides read TGCGCCAGCTCTGATGGGGGAGCCAAAAACATTCAGTACTTC. Its protein is CASSDGGAKNIQYF. Supplemented by reference TRBV5-1 and TRBJ2-4, the full variable domain reads KAGVTQTPRYLIKTRGQQVTLSCSPISGHRSVSWYQQTPGQGLQFLFEYFSETQRNKGNFPGRFSGRQFSNSRSEMNVSTLELGDSALYLCASSDGGAKNIQYFGAGTRLSVL.

The V gene is TRBV6-2 or TRBV6-3, the J gene TRBJ1-6, with unresolved D. V gave up 5 bases and J gave up 2 bases, with 7 bases separating them. The CDR3 contains 14 residues. CDR1 MNHEY and CDR2 SVGEGT come from the germline V gene. As DNA, the CDR3 is TGTGCCAGCAGTCTCCGGGCCTATAATTCACCCCTCCACTTT. Protein sequence: CASSLRAYNSPLHF.

The V call is TRBV6-6, the J call TRBJ1-3, with D unresolved. V was trimmed by 5 bases and J by 4 bases, leaving 12 bases between them. From germline, CDR1 is MNHNY and CDR2 SVGAGI (reference sequence). The CDR3 has 14 residues. The CDR3 region is CASSQRRSGNTIYF. CDR3 nucleotides: TGTGCCAGCAGTCAACGACGGTCCGGAAACACCATATATTTT.

The chain uses TRBV6-6 and TRBJ2-7; 9 bases match TRBD2. The germline gives CDR1 MNHNY, CDR2 SVGAGI (reference sequence). This CDR3 is 16 amino acids long. With V trimmed by 6 bases and J by 2 bases, 11 bases remained unmatched. CDR3 region: CASRISGGKPAYEQYF. In nucleotides, the CDR3 is TGTGCCAGCAGGATTAGCGGGGGCAAGCCGGCCTACGAGCAGTACTTC.

In this sample, this clonotype turned up many times. This chain connects TRBV6-6 to TRBJ2-2; 15 bases align to TRBD2. Germline values: CDR1 MNHNY, CDR2 SVGAGI (reference sequence). This CDR3 is 18 amino acids long. Unmatched junction bases numbered 3, after V lost 2 bases and J lost 2 bases. In DNA, the CDR3 is TGTGCCAGCAGTTACCGGACTAGCGGGAGGGCCAACACCGGGGAGCTGTTTTTT. As protein: CASSYRTSGRANTGELFF.

At least ten counts were recorded for this clonotype. This chain connects TRBV9 to TRBJ2-2, with 8 bases identical to TRBD1. V shed 0 bases, J shed 0 bases, and the junction held 4 bases outside the gene matches. The CDR3 consists of 17 residues. CDR1 and CDR2 from the germline V gene are SGDLS and YYNGEE. The CDR3 region is CASSVAGTGPNTGELFF. Here the CDR3 DNA reads TGTGCCAGCAGCGTAGCAGGGACAGGACCGAACACCGGGGAGCTGTTTTTT.

The chain recombines TRBV3-1 with TRBJ2-2; tentative D call: TRBD1 (5 bases). The CDR3 has 15 amino acids. Germline CDR1 and CDR2: LGHDT and YNNKEL (reference sequence). The V gene lost 0 bases and the J gene lost 4 bases, with 9 bases spanning the gap. The CDR3 protein is CASSQDGAATGELFF. The CDR3 region has the DNA TGTGCCAGCAGCCAAGATGGGGCAGCCACCGGGGAGCTGTTTTTT.

This clonotype came up many times. The rearrangement links TRBV20-1 to TRBJ1-6; TRBD1 is a possible D gene (6 bases). This CDR3 is 15 amino acids long. V shed 2 bases and J shed 7 bases, with 15 bases lying between them. Germline V gene lookup returns CDR1 DFQATT and CDR2 SNEGSKA (reference sequence). The CDR3 protein is CSARQGFGGNSPLHF. In nucleotides, the CDR3 is TGCAGTGCTAGACAGGGGTTTGGGGGCAATTCACCCCTCCACTTT.

This clonotype occurred a few times. The chain couples TRBV5-7 to TRBJ1-4, with 7 positions matching TRBD1. TRBV5-7 belongs to the ORF category, with a function that is uncertain. The CDR3 covers 16 residues. The trim removed 3 bases at V and 2 bases at J, leaving 7 bases unmatched. This CDR3 reads CASSSRDRDTNEKLFF. In DNA form, the CDR3 reads TGTGCCAGCAGCTCCCGTGACAGGGACACTAATGAAAAACTGTTTTTT.